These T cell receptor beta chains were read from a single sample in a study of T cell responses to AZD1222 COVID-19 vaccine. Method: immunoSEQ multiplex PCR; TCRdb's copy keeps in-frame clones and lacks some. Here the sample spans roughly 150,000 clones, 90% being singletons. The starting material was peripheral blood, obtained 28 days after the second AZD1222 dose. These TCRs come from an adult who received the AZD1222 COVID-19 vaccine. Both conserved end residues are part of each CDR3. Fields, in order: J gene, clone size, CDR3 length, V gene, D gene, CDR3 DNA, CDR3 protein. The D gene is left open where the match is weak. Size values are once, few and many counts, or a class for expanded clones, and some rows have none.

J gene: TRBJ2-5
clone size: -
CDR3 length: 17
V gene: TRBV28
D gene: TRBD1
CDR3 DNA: TGTGCCAGCAGTCGCCCCCCGGTCAGGGGGCGCGGAGAGACCCAGTACTTC
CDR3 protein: CASSRPPVRGRGETQYF

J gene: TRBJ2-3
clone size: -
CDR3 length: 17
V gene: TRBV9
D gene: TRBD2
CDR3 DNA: TGTGCCAGCAGCGTAGTAGCGGCGGGAGGGCCTAGAGATACGCAGTATTTT
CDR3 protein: CASSVVAAGGPRDTQYF

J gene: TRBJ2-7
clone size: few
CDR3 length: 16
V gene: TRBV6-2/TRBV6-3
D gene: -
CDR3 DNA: TGTGCCAGCAGCCCCATTAAGAGATTAAGCTCCTACGAGCAGTACTTC
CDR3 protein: CASSPIKRLSSYEQYF

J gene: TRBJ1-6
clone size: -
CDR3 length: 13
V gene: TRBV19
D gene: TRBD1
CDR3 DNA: TGTGCCAGTAGTGACGACAGGGTTAAACCCCTCCACTTT
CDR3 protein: CASSDDRVKPLHF

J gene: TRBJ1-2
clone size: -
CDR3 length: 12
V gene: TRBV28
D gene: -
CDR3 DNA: TGTGCCAGCACAGGGAATAACTATGGCTACACCTTC
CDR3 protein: CASTGNNYGYTF

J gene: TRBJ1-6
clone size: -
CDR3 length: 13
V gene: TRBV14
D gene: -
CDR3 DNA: TGTGCCAGCAGCCAAGATCTTCAATCACCCCTCCACTTT
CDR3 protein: CASSQDLQSPLHF

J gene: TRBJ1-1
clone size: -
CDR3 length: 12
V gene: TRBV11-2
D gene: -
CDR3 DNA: TGTGCCAGCAGCGGAGGGGGCACTGAAGCTTTCTTT
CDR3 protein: CASSGGGTEAFF

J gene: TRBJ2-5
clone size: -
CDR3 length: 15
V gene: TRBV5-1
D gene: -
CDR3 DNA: TGCGCCAGCAGCTTGAGTGGGGATTACCAAGAGACCCAGTACTTC
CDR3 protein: CASSLSGDYQETQYF

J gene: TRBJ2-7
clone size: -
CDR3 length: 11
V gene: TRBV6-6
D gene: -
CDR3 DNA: TGTGCCAGCAGTTACAGGGACGAGCAGTACTTC
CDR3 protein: CASSYRDEQYF

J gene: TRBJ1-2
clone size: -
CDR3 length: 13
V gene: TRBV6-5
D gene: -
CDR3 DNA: TGTGCCAGCAGTTCCGGCAGCACCTATGGCTACACCTTC
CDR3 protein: CASSSGSTYGYTF

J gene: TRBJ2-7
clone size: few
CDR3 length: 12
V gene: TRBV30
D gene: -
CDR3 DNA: TGTGCCTGGACCCCCAGGGGGGGGAGGTCGTACTTC
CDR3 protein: CAWTPRGGRSYF

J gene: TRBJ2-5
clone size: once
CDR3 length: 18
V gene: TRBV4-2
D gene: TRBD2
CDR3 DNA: TGTGCCAGCAGTAAAGGACTAGCGGGAGTTGGAAATCTAGAGACCCAGTACTTC
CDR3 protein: CASSKGLAGVGNLETQYF

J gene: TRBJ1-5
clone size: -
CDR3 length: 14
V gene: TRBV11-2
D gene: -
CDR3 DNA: TGTGCCAGCAGCTTAGAAGAGAGCAATCAGCCCCAGCATTTT
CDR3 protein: CASSLEESNQPQHF

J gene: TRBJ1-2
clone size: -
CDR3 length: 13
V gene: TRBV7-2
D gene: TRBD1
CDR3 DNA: TGTGCCAGCAGCTGGACAGGAGCGTATGGCTACACCTTC
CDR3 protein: CASSWTGAYGYTF

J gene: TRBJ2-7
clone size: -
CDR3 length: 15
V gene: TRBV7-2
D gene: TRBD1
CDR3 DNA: TGTGCCAGCAGCTTGGCTGCGTTAGGGGGCAACGAGCAGTACTTC
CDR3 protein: CASSLAALGGNEQYF

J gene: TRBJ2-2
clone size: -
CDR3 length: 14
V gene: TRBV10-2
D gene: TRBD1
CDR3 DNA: TGCGCCAGCAGCTACAGGGGGAACACCGGGGAGCTGTTTTTT
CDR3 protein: CASSYRGNTGELFF

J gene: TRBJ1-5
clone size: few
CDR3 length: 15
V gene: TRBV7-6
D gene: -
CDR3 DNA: TGTGCCAGCAGCTTAGATCTGACGGGCAATCAGCCCCAGCATTTT
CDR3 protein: CASSLDLTGNQPQHF

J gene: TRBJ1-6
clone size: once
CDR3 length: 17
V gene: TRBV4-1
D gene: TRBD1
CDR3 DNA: TGCGCCAGCAGGAGGGACAGGGCCCCAGGGTCGAGCTCACCCCTCCACTTT
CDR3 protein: CASRRDRAPGSSSPLHF

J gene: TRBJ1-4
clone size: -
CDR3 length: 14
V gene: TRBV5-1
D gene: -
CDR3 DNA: TGCGCCAGCAGCTTTACAGGGTCGGATGAAAAACTGTTTTTT
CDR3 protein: CASSFTGSDEKLFF

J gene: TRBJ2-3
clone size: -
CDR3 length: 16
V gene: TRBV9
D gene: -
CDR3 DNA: TGTGCCAGCAGCGTAGCTTCAGCGATCGGCACAGATACGCAGTATTTT
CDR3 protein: CASSVASAIGTDTQYF

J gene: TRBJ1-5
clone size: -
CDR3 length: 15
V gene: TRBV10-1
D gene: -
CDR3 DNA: TGCGCCAGCAGGTCAAATAACAGGGCCAATCAGCCCCAGCATTTT
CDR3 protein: CASRSNNRANQPQHF

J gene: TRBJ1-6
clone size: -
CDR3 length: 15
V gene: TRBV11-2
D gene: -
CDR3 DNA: TGTGCCAGCAGCTTAGAGGTATTCTATAATTCACCCCTCCACTTT
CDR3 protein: CASSLEVFYNSPLHF

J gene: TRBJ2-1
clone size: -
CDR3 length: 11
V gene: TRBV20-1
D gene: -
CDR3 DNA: TGCAGTGCTACCCCTCCCGATGAGCAGTTCTTC
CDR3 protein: CSATPPDEQFF

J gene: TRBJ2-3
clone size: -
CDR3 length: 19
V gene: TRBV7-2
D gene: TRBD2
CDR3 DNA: TGTGCCAGCAGCTTAGACCCCTCCGGCCTGGGACTAGCCGCGAATACGCAGTATTTT
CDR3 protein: CASSLDPSGLGLAANTQYF

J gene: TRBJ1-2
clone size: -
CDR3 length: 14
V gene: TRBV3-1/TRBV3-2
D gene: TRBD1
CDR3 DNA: TGTGCCAGCAGCCAAGGGGGACAGGGGGCTGGCTACACCTTC
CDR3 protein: CASSQGGQGAGYTF

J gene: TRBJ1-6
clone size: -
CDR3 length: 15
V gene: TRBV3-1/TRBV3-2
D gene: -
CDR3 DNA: TGTGCCAGCAGCCAAGTTTGGGGGCCCAATTCACCCCTCCACTTT
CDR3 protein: CASSQVWGPNSPLHF

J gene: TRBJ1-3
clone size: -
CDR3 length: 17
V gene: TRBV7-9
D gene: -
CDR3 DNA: TGTGCCAGCAGCTTAGTTGGACAGCCCAACTCTGGAAACACCATATATTTT
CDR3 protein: CASSLVGQPNSGNTIYF

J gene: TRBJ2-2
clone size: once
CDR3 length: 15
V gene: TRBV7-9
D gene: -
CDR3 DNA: TGTGCCAGCAGCAGCCCCGGGGGGCCCCCCGGGGAGCTGTTTTTT
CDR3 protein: CASSSPGGPPGELFF

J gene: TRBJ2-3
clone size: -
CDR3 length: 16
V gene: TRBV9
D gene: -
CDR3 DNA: TGTGCCAGCAGCCCTTGGCGGACCGCCGGGCCAGATACGCAGTATTTT
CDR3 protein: CASSPWRTAGPDTQYF

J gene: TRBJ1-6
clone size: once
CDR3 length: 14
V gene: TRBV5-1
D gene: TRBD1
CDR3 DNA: TGCGCCAGCAGCCAGGACAGGGGTAATTCACCCCTCCACTTT
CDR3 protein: CASSQDRGNSPLHF

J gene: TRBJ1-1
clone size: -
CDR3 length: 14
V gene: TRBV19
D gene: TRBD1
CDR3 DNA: TGTGCCAGTAGTACGACAGGGGCCCGGGCTGAAGCTTTCTTT
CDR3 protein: CASSTTGARAEAFF

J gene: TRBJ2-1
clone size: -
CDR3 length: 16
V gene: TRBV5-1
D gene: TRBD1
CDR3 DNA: TGCGCCAGCAGCTCTTCTTCCGGGACAGGGGGCAATGAGCAGTTCTTC
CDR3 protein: CASSSSSGTGGNEQFF

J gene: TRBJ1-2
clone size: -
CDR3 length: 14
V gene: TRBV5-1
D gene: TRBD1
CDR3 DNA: TGCGCCAGCAGCACGACAGGGGGCGACTATGGCTACACCTTC
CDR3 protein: CASSTTGGDYGYTF

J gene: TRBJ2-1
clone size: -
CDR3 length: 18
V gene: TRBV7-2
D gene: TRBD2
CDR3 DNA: TGTGCCAGCAGCTTTGGGACTAGCGGGCCCCTCTCCTACAATGAGCAGTTCTTC
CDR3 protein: CASSFGTSGPLSYNEQFF

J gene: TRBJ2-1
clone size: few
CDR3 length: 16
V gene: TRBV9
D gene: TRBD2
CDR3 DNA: TGTGCCAGCAGCGTAGGATCGGGGGGGTCCTACAATGAGCAGTTCTTC
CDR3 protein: CASSVGSGGSYNEQFF

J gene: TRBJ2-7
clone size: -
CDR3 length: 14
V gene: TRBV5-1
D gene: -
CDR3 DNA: TGCGCCAGCAGCTTATTGGACAGAAGCTACGAGCAGTACTTC
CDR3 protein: CASSLLDRSYEQYF

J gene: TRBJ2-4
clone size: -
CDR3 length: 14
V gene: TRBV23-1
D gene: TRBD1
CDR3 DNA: TGCGCCAGCAGTCAATCCGCGCGACAGGGGCCCAAGTACTTC
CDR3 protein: CASSQSARQGPKYF

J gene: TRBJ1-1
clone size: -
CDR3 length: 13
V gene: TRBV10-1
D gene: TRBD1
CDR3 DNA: TGCGCCAGCAGCGCAGGGGGAGGCACTGAAGCTTTCTTT
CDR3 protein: CASSAGGGTEAFF

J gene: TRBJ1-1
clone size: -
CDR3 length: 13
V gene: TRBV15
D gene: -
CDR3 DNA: TGTGCCACCAGCAGAGGGGGGGTCACTGAAGCTTTCTTT
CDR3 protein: CATSRGGVTEAFF

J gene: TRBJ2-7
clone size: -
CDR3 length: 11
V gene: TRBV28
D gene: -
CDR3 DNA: TGTGCCAGCAGTTTGGGCTACGAGCAGTACTTC
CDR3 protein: CASSLGYEQYF

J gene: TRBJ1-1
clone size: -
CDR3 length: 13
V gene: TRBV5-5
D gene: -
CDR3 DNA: TGTGCCAGCAGCGCGGTCCCGGGGTACGAAGCTTTCTTT
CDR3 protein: CASSAVPGYEAFF

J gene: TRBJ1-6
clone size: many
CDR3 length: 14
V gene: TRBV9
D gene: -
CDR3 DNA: TGTGCCAGCAGCGTAGAAGGGGCTAATTCACCCCTCCACTTT
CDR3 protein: CASSVEGANSPLHF

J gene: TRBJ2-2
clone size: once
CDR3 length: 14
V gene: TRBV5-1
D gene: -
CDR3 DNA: TGCGCCAGCAGCGGGGGACTGAACACCGGGGAGCTGTTTTTT
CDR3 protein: CASSGGLNTGELFF

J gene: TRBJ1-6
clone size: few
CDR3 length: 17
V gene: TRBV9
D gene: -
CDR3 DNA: TGTGCCAGCAGCACCCAGACAGGCTACGGATATAATTCACCCCTCCACTTT
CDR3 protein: CASSTQTGYGYNSPLHF

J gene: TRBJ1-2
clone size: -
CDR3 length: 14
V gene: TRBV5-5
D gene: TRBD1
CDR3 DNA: TGTGCCAGCACCCGGACAGGGAGCTCATATGGCTACACCTTC
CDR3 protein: CASTRTGSSYGYTF

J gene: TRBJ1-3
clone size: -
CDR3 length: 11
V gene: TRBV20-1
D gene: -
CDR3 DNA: TGCAGTGCTGGGGGGGGAAACACCATATATTTT
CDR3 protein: CSAGGGNTIYF

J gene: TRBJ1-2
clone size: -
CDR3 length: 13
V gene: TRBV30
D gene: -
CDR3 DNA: TGTGCCTGGAGTGTACTGGGACTATATGGCTACACCTTC
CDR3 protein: CAWSVLGLYGYTF

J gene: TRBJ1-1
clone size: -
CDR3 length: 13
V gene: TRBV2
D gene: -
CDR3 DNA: TGTGCCAGCAGTCTGGAGGAGAACACTGAAGCTTTCTTT
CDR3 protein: CASSLEENTEAFF

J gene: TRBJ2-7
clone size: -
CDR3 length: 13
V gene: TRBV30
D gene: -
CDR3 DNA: TGTGCCTGGAGTGTAATGGGCGCGGTCGAGCAGTACTTC
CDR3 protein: CAWSVMGAVEQYF

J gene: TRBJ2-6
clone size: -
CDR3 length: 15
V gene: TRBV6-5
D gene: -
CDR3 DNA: TGTGCCAGCAGTTACGAAGGGGCTGGGGCCAACGTCCTGACTTTC
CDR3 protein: CASSYEGAGANVLTF

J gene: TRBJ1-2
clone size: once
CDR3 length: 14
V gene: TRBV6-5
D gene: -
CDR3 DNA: TGTGCCAGCAGTTACTCAGGGGGAAACTATGGCTACACCTTC
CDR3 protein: CASSYSGGNYGYTF

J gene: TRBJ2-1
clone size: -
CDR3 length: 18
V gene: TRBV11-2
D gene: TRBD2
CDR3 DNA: TGTGCCAGCAGCTCTCAGATTCTAGCGGGGGTCTCCTACAATGAGCAGTTCTTC
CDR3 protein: CASSSQILAGVSYNEQFF

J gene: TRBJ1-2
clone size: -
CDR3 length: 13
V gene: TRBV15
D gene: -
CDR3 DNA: TGTGCCACCAGCGGAACAGGCTCCGGTGGCTACACCTTC
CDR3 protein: CATSGTGSGGYTF

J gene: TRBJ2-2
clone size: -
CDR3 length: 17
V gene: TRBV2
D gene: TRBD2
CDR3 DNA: TGTGCCAGCAGTGCTAGCGGGAGGGCCTTACGCACCGGGGAGCTGTTTTTT
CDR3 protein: CASSASGRALRTGELFF

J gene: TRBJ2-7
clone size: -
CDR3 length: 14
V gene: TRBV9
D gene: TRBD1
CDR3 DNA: TGTGCCAGCAGCGTAGCGACAGGGGCCCACGAGCAGTACTTC
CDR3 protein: CASSVATGAHEQYF

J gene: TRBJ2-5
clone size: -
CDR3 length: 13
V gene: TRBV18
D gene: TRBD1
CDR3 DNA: TGTGCCAGCTCACCCAACAGGGGGGAGACCCAGTACTTC
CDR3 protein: CASSPNRGETQYF

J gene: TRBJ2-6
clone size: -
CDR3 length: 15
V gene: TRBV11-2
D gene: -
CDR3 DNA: TGTGCCAGCAGCCTCGGGGGTGGTGGGGCCAACGTCCTGACTTTC
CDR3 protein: CASSLGGGGANVLTF